Listed here are 26 T cell receptor beta chains from one sample, sequenced in a study of control samples from healthy donors and cancer patients. Sequenced by immunoSEQ multiplex PCR; TCRdb stores in-frame clones only, minus some. The sample shows about 130,000 clones, roughly 91% of them seen only once. The sample taken for sequencing was PBMCs. Receptors originate from a man aged 50-59 years with head and neck cancer.

This chain connects TRBV19 to TRBJ2-2; 7 bases are a match to TRBD1. Germline trimming cut 10 bases from V and 1 base from J; bases unmatched to any gene: 9. CDR3 length: 15 residues. Germline assignment: CDR1 LNHDA and CDR2 SQIVND (reference sequence). The CDR3: CATKEGQVNTGELFF. The CDR3 nucleotides read TGTGCCACCAAAGAAGGACAGGTGAACACCGGGGAGCTGTTTTTT.

The chain recombines TRBV9 with TRBJ2-2, with D perhaps TRBD2 (5 bases). The V end was cut by 4 bases, the J end by 2 bases, with 9 bases between. Germline lookup yields CDR1 SGDLS and CDR2 YYNGEE. The CDR3 runs 14 residues. The CDR3 DNA sequence: TGTGCCAGCAGCCCTGAGGGTAACACCGGGGAGCTGTTTTTT. This sequence encodes CASSPEGNTGELFF.

V gene TRBV19 combines with J gene TRBJ1-1, with D possibly matching TRBD1 (6 bases). The CDR3 consists of 15 residues. V was shortened by 1 base and J by 5 bases, with 14 bases between the two germline ends. From germline, CDR1 is LNHDA and CDR2 SQIVND (reference sequence). The DNA of the CDR3 is TGTGCCAGTAGTATAGGTACGGGGGCGAGTACTGAAGCTTTCTTT. It encodes CASSIGTGASTEAFF.

The chain recombines TRBV7-7 with TRBJ2-2; D is unclear. This CDR3 has 11 residues. Trimming shortened V by 2 bases and J by 6 bases, and 1 base separated the two germline ends. CDR1 SSHAT and CDR2 FNYEAQ come from the germline V gene (reference sequence). The CDR3 loop reads CASSLSGELFF. CDR3 in DNA: TGTGCCAGCAGCTTATCCGGGGAGCTGTTTTTT.

This rearrangement joins TRBV7-2 to TRBJ1-1; no definite D call. V was pared by 2 bases and J by 9 bases, with 13 bases between. Germline-derived CDR1 and CDR2 are SGHTA and FQGNSA. This CDR3 has 13 residues. The CDR3 region has the DNA TGTGCCAGCAGCTTAAATTCCGGAGGGAAAGCTTTCTTT. As protein: CASSLNSGGKAFF.

The rearrangement joins TRBV9 to TRBJ2-5, with D perhaps being TRBD1 or TRBD2 (5 bases each). CDR1 and CDR2 (germline): SGDLS, YYNGEE. Trimming stripped 3 bases from V and 5 bases from J, with 20 bases between. The CDR3 totals 16 residues. CDR3 bases: TGTGCCAGCAGCGCTGGTTCAGGGCGGGTCGGGGAGACCCAGTACTTC. It translates to CASSAGSGRVGETQYF.

This chain connects TRBV5-1 to TRBJ2-5, with D maybe TRBD1 (6 bases). Germline V CDR1 and CDR2: SGHRS, YFSETQ. The CDR3 totals 15 residues. V was clipped by 3 bases and J by 2 bases, with 14 bases between them. Here the CDR3 reads CASSSSGVRQETQYF. CDR3 nucleotides: TGCGCCAGCAGCTCGTCAGGGGTGAGACAAGAGACCCAGTACTTC.

CDR3 sequence (DNA): TGTGCTAGTGGTTTTAATCAGCCCCAGCATTTT. The encoded protein is CASGFNQPQHF. The chain carries TRBV12-5 and TRBJ1-5; D is unresolved. V shed 3 bases and J shed 4 bases, with 1 base lying between them. Germline-derived CDR1 and CDR2 are LGHNT and FRNRAP. This CDR3 is built from 11 residues.

The rearrangement links TRBV7-9 to TRBJ1-2; maybe TRBD1 (5 bases). The V end was cut by 2 bases, the J end by 8 bases, with 9 bases between. Germline CDR1 is SEHNR and CDR2 is FQNEAQ (reference sequence). CDR3 length: 12 residues. In DNA form, the CDR3 reads TGTGCCAGCAGCTTAAAAGGGACCGGCTACACCTTC. Translated, it gives CASSLKGTGYTF.

The chain employs TRBV19 and TRBJ1-2; D gene unclear. V was shortened by 5 bases and J by 3 bases, with 10 bases between the two germline ends. The CDR3 has 13 amino acids. Germline V gene sequence: CDR1 LNHDA, CDR2 SQIVND (reference sequence). The CDR3 is CASSARIDYGYTF. Written as DNA, the CDR3 is TGTGCCAGTAGTGCCCGTATTGACTATGGCTACACCTTC.

This chain uses TRBV12-3 or TRBV12-4 with TRBJ1-2; the D is unclear. The CDR3 contains 13 residues. Trimming left V 7 bases short and J 0 bases short, with 9 bases between. As DNA, the CDR3 is TGTGCCAGCACCCTCAGGCCTAACTATGGCTACACCTTC. Residues: CASTLRPNYGYTF.

The DNA for the CDR3 is TGCGCCAGCAGCCCGGACAGGGAAGGAGTTGGAAACACCATATATTTT. This translates into CASSPDREGVGNTIYF. The chain uses TRBV5-1 and TRBJ1-3; TRBD1 aligns across 8 bases. This CDR3 spans 16 amino acids. With 4 bases clipped from V and 3 bases from J, the junction kept 9 bases outside the gene matches. CDR1 is SGHRS and CDR2 is YFSETQ in the germline V gene.

This chain joins TRBV5-3 and TRBJ2-7, with D possibly being TRBD1 (6 bases). TRBV5-3 is reported as an ORF; its role is uncertain. The CDR3 has 17 amino acids. Trimming took off 2 bases at V and 2 bases at J, with 20 bases between the two ends. The chain's CDR3 is CARSFTRGSPHTYEQYF. The DNA of the CDR3 is TGTGCCAGAAGCTTTACCAGGGGATCCCCCCATACCTACGAGCAGTACTTC.

This clone was recorded once. The chain recombines TRBV30 with TRBJ2-3; a weak D match, TRBD2 (6 bases). V was shortened by 4 bases and J by 0 bases, with 14 bases between the two germline ends. This CDR3 is built from 15 residues. Germline lookup yields CDR1 GTSNPN and CDR2 SVGIG (reference sequence). The CDR3 DNA sequence: TGTGCCTGGACTGAGGGGCGGGGAAGCACAGATACGCAGTATTTT. Translation: CAWTEGRGSTDTQYF.

This chain uses TRBV18 with TRBJ1-2; no clear D. V gave up 5 bases and J gave up 0 bases, with 10 bases separating them. Germline-derived CDR1 and CDR2 are KGHSH and LQKENI. This CDR3 spans 14 amino acids. CDR3 sequence reads: CASSYVAPNYGYTF. In DNA form, the CDR3 reads TGTGCCAGCTCATACGTGGCACCTAACTATGGCTACACCTTC.

CDR3 residues: CASSIGTGVYEQYF. In DNA form, the CDR3 reads TGTGCCAGTAGTATCGGGACGGGTGTCTACGAGCAGTACTTC. J is TRBJ2-7 and V is TRBV19; either TRBD1 or TRBD2 may fit D (5 bases each). V gave up 3 bases and J gave up 3 bases, with 12 bases separating them. This CDR3 spans 14 amino acids. Germline-derived CDR1 and CDR2 are LNHDA and SQIVND (reference sequence).

The chain uses TRBV6-2 or TRBV6-3 and TRBJ2-3; TRBD1 might be the D (6 bases). CDR3 length: 15 residues. V was pared by 0 bases and J by 2 bases, with 9 bases between. Germline V lookup: CDR1 MNHEY, CDR2 SVGEGT. CDR3 DNA: TGTGCCAGCAGTTACTCGAAGGGGGTCACAGATACGCAGTATTTT. As protein: CASSYSKGVTDTQYF.

The DNA for the CDR3 is TGTGCCAGCAGTGAGGGCTTCTACGAGCAGTACTTC. Its translation is CASSEGFYEQYF. The genes are TRBV25-1 and TRBJ2-7, with unresolved D. The germline V gene has CDR1 MGHDK and CDR2 SYGVNS. Between the trimmed V and J ends, which lost 3 bases and 3 bases, there was a span of 6 bases. The CDR3 loop spans 12 amino acids.

The V gene is TRBV12-3 or TRBV12-4, the J gene TRBJ1-5; D remains ambiguous. The CDR3 contains 13 residues. With 6 bases removed from V and 8 bases from J, the gap between germline ends came to 14 bases. The DNA for the CDR3 is TGTGCCAGCAGCCTCCCTAATTCGGAGCCCCAGCATTTT. Translating it yields CASSLPNSEPQHF.

The chain is built from TRBV6-2 or TRBV6-3 and TRBJ1-6; D not certain. CDR1 is MNHEY, CDR2 SVGEGT, per germline. This CDR3 comprises 12 residues. Trimming left V 5 bases short and J 7 bases short, with 6 bases between. CDR3 loop: CASSEANSPLHF. CDR3 DNA sequence: TGTGCCAGCAGTGAGGCCAATTCACCCCTCCACTTT.

J is TRBJ2-4 and V is TRBV2; a possible D gene is TRBD2 (6 bases). Trimming removed 3 bases at V and 8 bases at J, with 14 bases between. CDR1 and CDR2 (germline): SNHLY, FYNNEI. This CDR3 has 14 amino acids. The CDR3 is CASSDGASVDIQYF. As DNA, the CDR3 is TGTGCCAGCAGTGATGGAGCTAGCGTGGACATTCAGTACTTC. Full variable domain (remainder filled in from reference TRBV2 and TRBJ2-4): EPEVTQTPSHQVTQMGQEVILRCVPISNHLYFYWYRQILGQKVEFLVSFYNNEISEKSEIFDDQFSVERPDGSNFTLKIRSTKLEDSAMYFCASSDGASVDIQYFGAGTRLSVL.

The chain combines TRBV18 with TRBJ1-5; D might be TRBD1 (5 bases). Germline assignment: CDR1 KGHSH and CDR2 LQKENI. This CDR3 comprises 15 residues. The V end lost 5 bases, the J end lost 0 bases, and 11 bases lay between the germline ends. The CDR3 sequence is CASSAGTGSNQPQHF. As DNA, the CDR3 is TGTGCCAGCTCAGCAGGGACGGGTAGCAATCAGCCCCAGCATTTT.

J is TRBJ2-3 and V is TRBV15, with 9 bases fitting TRBD1. The CDR3 covers 16 residues. Per the germline V gene, CDR1 is LNHNV and CDR2 is YYDKDF (reference sequence). J was trimmed by 6 bases and V by 5 bases; bases with no gene match: 12. DNA of the CDR3: TGTGCCACCAGCGGAGGAGACAGGGGGGCAGGGGATACGCAGTATTTT. Protein: CATSGGDRGAGDTQYF.

The V and J genes are TRBV12-2 and TRBJ2-7. TRBV12-2 is assigned pseudogene status. This CDR3 has 15 amino acids. CDR3 nucleotides: TGTGCAAGTCGCTTACGGACGATCGGGTCCTACGAGCAGTACTTC. Protein sequence: CASRLRTIGSYEQYF.

V usage is TRBV19 and J usage is TRBJ1-1, with a possible D match to TRBD1 (5 bases). The CDR3 runs 11 residues. V was shortened by 6 bases and J by 5 bases, with 7 bases between the two germline ends. Germline loops: CDR1 LNHDA, CDR2 SQIVND (reference sequence). For the CDR3, the DNA is TGTGCCAGTAGGGGACTAACTGAAGCTTTCTTT. This sequence encodes CASRGLTEAFF.

This clone turned up a few times. The chain uses TRBV25-1 and TRBJ2-1; 8 nucleotides align to TRBD2. Germline CDR1 reads MGHDK; CDR2 reads SYGVNS. V shed 4 bases, J shed 2 bases, and the junction held 1 base outside the gene matches. This CDR3 contains 14 residues. The CDR3 region has the DNA TGTGCCAGCAGTGTCGGGGGGGCCTACAATGAGCAGTTCTTC. Its protein product is CASSVGGAYNEQFF.